This T cell receptor beta chain was sequenced during a study of radiotherapy plus CTLA-4 blockade in lung cancer. Study details: Objective responses were seen in around 18% of patients, disease control in about 30%.

A note on this clone: Its antigen is not identified.

Regarding the study as a whole: How blood T cell clones changed early, along with interferon-beta, reportedly forecast response best.

Assay: immunoSEQ multiplex PCR; the TCRdb copy retains only in-frame clones and omits some. Of some 66,000 clones in the sample, about 80% were seen once. This TCR came from a human donor with non-small cell lung cancer who had a partial response to radiotherapy plus ipilimumab. Sequencing used peripheral blood, obtained from a patient treated with radiotherapy plus ipilimumab.

The CDR3 protein is CASTQANYGYTF. The CDR3 DNA reads TGTGCCAGCACCCAGGCTAACTATGGCTACACCTTC. This chain links TRBV7-2 with TRBJ1-2; D is unresolved. V lost 7 bases and J lost 0, with 6 bases in between. This CDR3 comprises 12 residues. Germline loops: CDR1 SGHTA, CDR2 FQGNSA.